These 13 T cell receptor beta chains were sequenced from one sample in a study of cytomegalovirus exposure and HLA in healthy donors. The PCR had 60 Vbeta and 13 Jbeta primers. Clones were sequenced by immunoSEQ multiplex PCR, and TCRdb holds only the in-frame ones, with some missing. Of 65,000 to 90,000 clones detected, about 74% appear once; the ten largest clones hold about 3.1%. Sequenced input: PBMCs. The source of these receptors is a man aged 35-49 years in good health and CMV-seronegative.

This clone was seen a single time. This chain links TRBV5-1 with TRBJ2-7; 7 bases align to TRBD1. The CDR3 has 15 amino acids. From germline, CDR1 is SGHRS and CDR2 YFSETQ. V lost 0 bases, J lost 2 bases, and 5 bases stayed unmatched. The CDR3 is CASSLVGDSTYEQYF. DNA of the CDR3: TGCGCCAGCAGCTTGGTAGGGGACAGTACCTACGAGCAGTACTTC.

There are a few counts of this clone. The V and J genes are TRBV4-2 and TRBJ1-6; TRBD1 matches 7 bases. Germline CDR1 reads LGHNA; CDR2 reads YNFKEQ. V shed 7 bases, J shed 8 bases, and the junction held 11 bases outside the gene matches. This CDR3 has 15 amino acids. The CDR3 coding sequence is TGTGCCAGCACCCAGAACGACAGGGTAGATTCACCCCTCCACTTT. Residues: CASTQNDRVDSPLHF.

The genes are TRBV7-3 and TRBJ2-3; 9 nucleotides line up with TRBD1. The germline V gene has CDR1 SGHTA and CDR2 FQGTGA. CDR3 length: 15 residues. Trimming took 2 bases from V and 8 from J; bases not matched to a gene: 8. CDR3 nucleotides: TGTGCCAGCAGCTTACGGGACAGGGAGGGTCCTACGCAGTATTTT. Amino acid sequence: CASSLRDREGPTQYF.

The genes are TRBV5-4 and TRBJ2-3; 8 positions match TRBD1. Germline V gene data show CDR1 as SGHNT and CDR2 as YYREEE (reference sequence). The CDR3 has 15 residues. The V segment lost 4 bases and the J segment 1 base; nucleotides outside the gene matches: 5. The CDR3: CASSTTGQGTDTQYF. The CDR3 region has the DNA TGTGCCAGCAGCACTACGGGACAGGGCACAGATACGCAGTATTTT.

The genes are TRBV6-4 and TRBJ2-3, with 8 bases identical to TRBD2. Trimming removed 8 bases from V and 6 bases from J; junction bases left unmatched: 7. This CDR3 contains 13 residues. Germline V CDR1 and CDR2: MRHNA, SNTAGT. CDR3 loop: CASGLSGEDTQYF. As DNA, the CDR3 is TGTGCCAGCGGCCTTAGCGGGGAGGATACGCAGTATTTT.

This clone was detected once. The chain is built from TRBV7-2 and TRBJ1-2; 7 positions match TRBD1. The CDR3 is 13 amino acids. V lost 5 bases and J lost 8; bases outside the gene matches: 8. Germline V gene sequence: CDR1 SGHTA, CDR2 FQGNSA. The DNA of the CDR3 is TGTGCCAGCAGCCCGACAGGGACTGAAGGCTACACCTTC. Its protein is CASSPTGTEGYTF.

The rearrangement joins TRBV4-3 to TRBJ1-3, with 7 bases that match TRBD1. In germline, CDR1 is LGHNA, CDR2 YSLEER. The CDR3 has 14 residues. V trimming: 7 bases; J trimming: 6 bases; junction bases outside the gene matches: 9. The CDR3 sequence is CASTRDSRANTIYF. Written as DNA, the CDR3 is TGCGCCAGCACCCGGGACAGCAGGGCAAACACCATATATTTT.

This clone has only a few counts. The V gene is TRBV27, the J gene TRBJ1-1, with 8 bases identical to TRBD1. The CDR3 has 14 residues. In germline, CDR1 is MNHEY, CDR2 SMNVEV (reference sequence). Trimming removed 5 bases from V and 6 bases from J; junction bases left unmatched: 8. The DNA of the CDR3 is TGTGCCAGCAGTCCTCGGACAGGGAGGTCTGAAGCTTTCTTT. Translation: CASSPRTGRSEAFF.

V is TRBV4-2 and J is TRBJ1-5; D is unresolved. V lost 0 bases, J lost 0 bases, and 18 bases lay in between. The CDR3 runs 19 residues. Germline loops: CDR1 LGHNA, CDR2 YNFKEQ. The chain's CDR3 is CASSQDYEKNSYSNQPQHF. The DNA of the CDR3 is TGTGCCAGCAGCCAAGATTACGAGAAAAACAGCTATAGCAATCAGCCCCAGCATTTT.

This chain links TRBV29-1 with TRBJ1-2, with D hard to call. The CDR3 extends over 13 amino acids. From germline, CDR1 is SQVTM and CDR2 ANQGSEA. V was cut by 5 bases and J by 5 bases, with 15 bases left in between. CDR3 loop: CSVFGIPLYGYTF. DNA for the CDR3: TGCAGCGTTTTCGGGATACCCTTGTATGGCTACACCTTC.

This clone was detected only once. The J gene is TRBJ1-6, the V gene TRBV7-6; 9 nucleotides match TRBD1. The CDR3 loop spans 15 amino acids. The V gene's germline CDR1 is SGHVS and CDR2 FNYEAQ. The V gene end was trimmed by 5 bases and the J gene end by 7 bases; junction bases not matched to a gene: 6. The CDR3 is CASSPTGGRNSPLHF. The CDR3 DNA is TGTGCCAGCAGCCCAACAGGGGGCCGAAATTCACCCCTCCACTTT.

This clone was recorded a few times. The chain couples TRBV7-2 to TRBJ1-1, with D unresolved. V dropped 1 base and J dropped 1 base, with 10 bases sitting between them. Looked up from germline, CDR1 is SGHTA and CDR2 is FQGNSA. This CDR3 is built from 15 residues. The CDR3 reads CASSLGARRNTEAFF. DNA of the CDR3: TGTGCCAGCAGCTTAGGGGCTCGGCGGAACACTGAAGCTTTCTTT.

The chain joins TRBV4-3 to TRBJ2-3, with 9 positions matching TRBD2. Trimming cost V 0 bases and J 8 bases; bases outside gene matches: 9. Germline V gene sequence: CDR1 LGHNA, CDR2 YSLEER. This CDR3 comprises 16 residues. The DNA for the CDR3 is TGCGCCAGCAGCCAAGATCTAGCGGGGCAAGGACGTACGCAGTATTTT. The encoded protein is CASSQDLAGQGRTQYF.